The 32 T cell receptor beta chains below come from one sample, sequenced in a study of blood T cell repertoires in COVID-19. Assay used: immunoSEQ multiplex PCR; TCRdb lists only in-frame clones, some missing. The sample has 250,000 to 300,000 clones; approximately 85% are singletons. The specimen sequenced was PBMCs or T cells enriched from blood (not recorded which). The source of these receptors is a woman aged 45-60 years who had been exposed to COVID-19.

The chain links TRBV11-3 to TRBJ1-1; D gene uncertain. Trimming took 3 bases from V and 4 from J, leaving 6 bases between them. The CDR3 contains 12 residues. In germline, CDR1 is SGHNT, CDR2 YENEEA. CDR3: CASSFAGTEAFF. The CDR3 DNA reads as TGTGCCAGCAGCTTTGCCGGCACTGAAGCTTTCTTT.

The chain recombines TRBV28 with TRBJ1-1; D is undetermined. Germline lookup yields CDR1 MDHEN and CDR2 SYDVKM. V lost 7 bases to trimming and J lost 5 bases, with 14 bases between them. The CDR3 spans 13 residues. In DNA, the CDR3 is TGTGCCAGCACTCCCTCCGGTTGGACTGAAGCTTTCTTT. Amino acids: CASTPSGWTEAFF. The full variable domain, rest sourced from reference TRBV28 and TRBJ1-1, is DVKVTQSSRYLVKRTGEKVFLECVQDMDHENMFWYRQDPGLGLRLIYFSYDVKMKEKGDIPEGYSVSREKKERFSLILESASTNQTSMYLCASTPSGWTEAFFGQGTRLTVV.

The rearrangement links TRBV5-1 to TRBJ2-1; weak D call: TRBD1 (5 bases). Germline V gene sequence: CDR1 SGHRS, CDR2 YFSETQ. Trimming cost V 0 bases and J 5 bases, with 12 bases left between them. CDR3 size: 15 residues. In DNA form, the CDR3 reads TGCGCCAGCAGCTTGGGTCGGACATTGAACAATGAGCAGTTCTTC. Its translation: CASSLGRTLNNEQFF.

In its sample, this clone was seen a few times. The V call is TRBV11-2, the J call TRBJ2-3, with 9 bases matching TRBD2. V lost 6 bases to trimming and J lost 7 bases; unmatched junction nucleotides: 8. CDR3 length: 14 residues. Germline loops: CDR1 SGHAT, CDR2 FQNNGV. The CDR3 sequence is CASRLAGMSNTQYF. DNA for the CDR3: TGTGCCAGCAGGCTAGCGGGGATGTCGAATACGCAGTATTTT.

The CDR3 spells CASSLSGQVVGEKLFF. The DNA of the CDR3 is TGTGCCAGCAGCTTATCGGGACAGGTGGTTGGTGAAAAACTGTTTTTT. This chain connects TRBV7-2 to TRBJ1-4; 8 bases match TRBD1. The germline CDR1 and CDR2 sequences are SGHTA and FQGNSA. This CDR3 comprises 16 residues. V was clipped by 2 bases and J by 7 bases; unmatched bases: 9.

The J gene is TRBJ2-2, the V gene TRBV3-1 (or the pseudogene TRBV3-2); perhaps TRBD2 as D (6 bases). Trimming removed 4 bases from V and 0 bases from J, with 15 bases in between. The CDR3 runs to 17 residues. CDR1 is LGHDT, CDR2 YNNKEL, per germline (reference sequence). DNA for the CDR3: TGTGCCAGCAGCCGACGATTCGCGGGGACGAACACCGGGGAGCTGTTTTTT. Its translation: CASSRRFAGTNTGELFF.

The chain links TRBV4-2 to TRBJ2-1; TRBD2 matches at 15 bases. This CDR3 has 19 amino acids. The V and J ends lost 2 bases and 0 bases, in that order; junction bases with no gene match: 5. Germline CDR1 and CDR2: LGHNA and YNFKEQ. The CDR3 reads CASSQRTSGGAGSYNEQFF. The CDR3 coding sequence is TGTGCCAGCAGCCAAAGGACTAGCGGGGGGGCTGGCTCCTACAATGAGCAGTTCTTC.

The chain employs TRBV5-1 and TRBJ1-2; D perhaps matches TRBD1 (5 bases). CDR1 SGHRS and CDR2 YFSETQ come from the germline V gene. The CDR3 runs 14 residues. Trimming removed 4 bases from V and 8 bases from J, with 18 bases in between. The CDR3, as DNA: TGCGCCAGCAGCCTACGCCAGGGAACGGAAGGCTACACCTTC. It specifies CASSLRQGTEGYTF.

The chain employs TRBV27 and TRBJ1-2, with D perhaps matching TRBD1 (6 bases). Germline CDR1 and CDR2: MNHEY and SMNVEV (reference sequence). The CDR3 sequence is 16 residues long. V gave up 5 bases and J gave up 4 bases, with 20 bases separating them. The CDR3 DNA reads TGTGCCAGCAGTCCGGGGACACCGAGGGGCCTCTATGGCTACACCTTC. Encoded protein: CASSPGTPRGLYGYTF.

The chain is built from TRBV6-5 and TRBJ1-6; 7 positions agree with TRBD1. CDR3 size: 14 residues. Germline V CDR1 and CDR2: MNHEY, SVGAGI. V lost 5 bases to trimming and J lost 9 bases; unmatched junction nucleotides: 7. The CDR3 coding sequence is TGTGCCAGCAGTCCTGACAGGGCCCCTTCACCCCTCCACTTT. This gives the protein CASSPDRAPSPLHF.

This clone was seen just once. The rearrangement uses TRBV7-8 and TRBJ1-3, with TRBD1 matching 9 bases. This CDR3 has 16 residues. J lost 4 bases, V lost 4 bases, and 8 bases had no gene match. Germline CDR1 is SGHVS and CDR2 is FQNEAQ. The CDR3 is CASSSRTGVIGNTIYF. The DNA for the CDR3 is TGTGCCAGCAGCTCCCGGACAGGGGTGATAGGAAACACCATATATTTT.

The rearrangement links TRBV2 to TRBJ2-5; tentative D call: TRBD2 (7 bases). CDR3 size: 15 residues. Germline lookup yields CDR1 SNHLY and CDR2 FYNNEI. V gave up 8 bases and J gave up 6 bases, with 22 bases separating them. The CDR3 spells CASVSAGAGSKTQYF. The CDR3 nucleotides are TGTGCCAGCGTCTCGGCGGGGGCTGGGTCGAAGACCCAGTACTTC.

CDR3 in DNA: TGTGCCAGTACCTTTCAGGTAACTGAAGCTTTCTTT. This codes for CASTFQVTEAFF. V gene TRBV2 combines with J gene TRBJ1-1; D gene ambiguous. V was clipped by 9 bases and J by 5 bases, with 13 bases between them. This CDR3 has 12 amino acids. From germline, CDR1 is SNHLY and CDR2 FYNNEI.

The chain couples TRBV7-9 to TRBJ2-2, with 9 nucleotides matching TRBD1. Germline lookup yields CDR1 SEHNR and CDR2 FQNEAQ (reference sequence). V was clipped by 2 bases and J by 5 bases; unmatched bases: 6. This CDR3 spans 16 amino acids. The CDR3 DNA reads as TGTGCCAGCAGCTTAACCGGGACAGGGAAAACCGGGGAGCTGTTTTTT. It is translated as CASSLTGTGKTGELFF.

The chain uses TRBV10-3 and TRBJ1-1; tentative D call: TRBD1 (5 bases). The CDR3 is 16 amino acids. Germline CDR1 reads ENHRY; CDR2 reads SYGVKD. V lost 0 bases, J lost 1 base, and 12 bases lay in between. The CDR3 DNA reads TGTGCCATCAGTGAGTCTGGGGGGGGGACGAACACTGAAGCTTTCTTT. This translates into CAISESGGGTNTEAFF.

This rearrangement joins TRBV11-3 to TRBJ2-1, with 12 bases identical to TRBD1. The CDR3 has 16 residues. The J segment lost 0 bases and the V segment lost 5 bases, leaving 2 bases of the junction unmatched. Germline V gene data show CDR1 as SGHNT and CDR2 as YENEEA. The CDR3 sequence is CASSPGQGASYNEQFF. The DNA of the CDR3 is TGTGCCAGCAGCCCGGGACAGGGGGCCTCCTACAATGAGCAGTTCTTC.

This chain connects TRBV5-4 to TRBJ1-1, with D perhaps TRBD1 (6 bases). This CDR3 spans 14 amino acids. Germline V gene sequence: CDR1 SGHNT, CDR2 YYREEE (reference sequence). V lost 0 bases to trimming and J lost 4 bases, with 10 bases between them. DNA of the CDR3: TGTGCCAGCAGCTTGGAACAGGGATTCACTGAAGCTTTCTTT. Protein product: CASSLEQGFTEAFF.

The chain is built from TRBV3-1 (or the pseudogene TRBV3-2) and TRBJ2-4; tentative D call: TRBD1 (6 bases). V lost 2 bases and J 5 bases, leaving 19 bases between the germline ends. The CDR3 has 17 amino acids. CDR1 and CDR2 from the germline V gene are LGHDT and YNNKEL (reference sequence). The CDR3, as DNA: TGTGCCAGCAGCCAATCGGACAGCCTTCTTTTTCAAAACATTCAGTACTTC. Amino acid sequence: CASSQSDSLLFQNIQYF.

In DNA form, the CDR3 reads TGCGCCAGCAGTCCCGGAGGGCTTCCCACTGAAGCTTTCTTT. This translates into CASSPGGLPTEAFF. This sequence joins TRBV10-1 and TRBJ1-1; D gene ambiguous. CDR1 is WNHNN, CDR2 SYGVQD, per germline (reference sequence). This CDR3 spans 14 amino acids. V was shortened by 5 bases and J by 4 bases, with 14 bases between the two germline ends.

This clone was seen just once. This specimen includes other DNA sequences encoding the same CDR3. The V call is TRBV3-1 (or the pseudogene TRBV3-2), the J call TRBJ1-5; no clear D gene. Germline V gene data show CDR1 as LGHDT and CDR2 as YNNKEL (reference sequence). CDR3 size: 13 residues. Trimming left V 0 bases short and J 6 bases short, with 6 bases between. The CDR3: CASSQDRGQPQHF. In DNA form, the CDR3 reads TGTGCCAGCAGCCAAGATCGCGGTCAGCCCCAGCATTTT.

This chain uses TRBV19 with TRBJ1-2; tentatively, D is TRBD1 (5 bases). The CDR3 consists of 14 residues. Germline lookup yields CDR1 LNHDA and CDR2 SQIVND (reference sequence). Trimming removed 7 bases at V and 10 bases at J, with 22 bases between. CDR3 nucleotides: TGTGCCAGTACTTCGCGGTCGGGGGTCAATGCCTACACCTTC. Residues: CASTSRSGVNAYTF.

The chain recombines TRBV29-1 with TRBJ2-7, with 8 positions matching TRBD1. The CDR3 has 13 amino acids. The trim removed 4 bases at V and 4 bases at J, leaving 6 bases unmatched. Germline-derived CDR1 and CDR2 are SQVTM and ANQGSEA. CDR3 sequence reads: CSVGGTGLYEQYF. In nucleotides, the CDR3 is TGCAGCGTTGGGGGGACAGGATTATACGAGCAGTACTTC.

This sequence joins TRBV6-2 or TRBV6-3 and TRBJ2-1; 7 bases match TRBD2. Germline V gene sequence: CDR1 MNHEY, CDR2 SVGEGT. The CDR3 covers 17 residues. The V segment lost 5 bases and the J segment 0 bases; nucleotides outside the gene matches: 10. The CDR3 DNA is TGTGCCAGCAGTGGAACAATGCGGGGGTTCTCCTACAATGAGCAGTTCTTC. This translates into CASSGTMRGFSYNEQFF.

This clone was seen once. This chain uses TRBV6-5 with TRBJ2-2; D uncertain. Germline values: CDR1 MNHEY, CDR2 SVGAGI. Between the trimmed V and J ends, which lost 5 bases and 5 bases, there was a span of 12 bases. The CDR3 covers 14 residues. CDR3 residues: CASSRVPGTGELFF. DNA of the CDR3: TGTGCCAGCAGTCGGGTTCCTGGGACCGGGGAGCTGTTTTTT.

The chain employs TRBV5-6 and TRBJ1-2; 7 bases align to TRBD1. This CDR3 region has 15 residues. Germline lookup yields CDR1 SGHDT and CDR2 YYEEEE. V trimming: 4 bases; J trimming: 1 base; junction bases outside the gene matches: 7. The CDR3 sequence is CASSMSGTVNYGYTF. In DNA form, the CDR3 reads TGTGCCAGCAGCATGTCTGGGACAGTTAACTATGGCTACACCTTC. The full variable domain, in which reference TRBV5-6 and TRBJ1-2 provide the parts outside the CDR3, is DAGVTQSPTHLIKTRGQQVTLRCSPKSGHDTVSWYQQALGQGPQFIFQYYEEEERQRGNFPDRFSGHQFPNYSSELNVNALLLGDSALYLCASSMSGTVNYGYTFGSGTRLTVV.

The chain recombines TRBV5-5 with TRBJ2-3; D is unresolved. V lost 3 bases and J lost 4, with 12 bases in between. Germline CDR1 is SGHKS and CDR2 is YYEKEE (reference sequence). The CDR3 is 14 amino acids. The CDR3 DNA reads TGTGCCAGCAGCTACCAACCCGGTCCAGATACGCAGTATTTT. It codes for CASSYQPGPDTQYF.

CDR3 bases: TGCGCCAGCAGCCAAGAATCAGGGGAAGGGGACACCATATATTTT. The encoded protein is CASSQESGEGDTIYF. The chain links TRBV4-3 to TRBJ1-3, with D maybe TRBD1 (6 bases). V was clipped by 0 bases and J by 8 bases, with 14 bases between them. Germline loops: CDR1 LGHNA, CDR2 YSLEER. The CDR3 loop spans 15 amino acids.

This clone came up once. The chain joins TRBV5-4 to TRBJ2-2; tentatively, D is TRBD1 (5 bases). V lost 4 bases to trimming and J lost 0 bases, with 7 bases between them. Germline V CDR1 and CDR2: SGHNT, YYREEE (reference sequence). The CDR3 consists of 14 residues. CDR3 nucleotides: TGTGCCAGCAGCAGACAGTCGAACACCGGGGAGCTGTTTTTT. Its translation is CASSRQSNTGELFF.

V is TRBV12-3 or TRBV12-4 and J is TRBJ1-1, with D perhaps TRBD1 (5 bases). The ends were cut back, 0 bases at V and 10 bases at J, with 12 bases in the middle. The CDR3 runs 13 residues. The CDR3, as DNA: TGTGCCAGCAGTTTAGCGAGTGGTGGGGCAGCTTTCTTT. Translating it yields CASSLASGGAAFF.

Written as DNA, the CDR3 is TGTGCCAGCAGCCAAGATCAGGGGGCCGGGGCCAACGTCCTGACTTTC. Its protein is CASSQDQGAGANVLTF. The chain couples TRBV4-2 to TRBJ2-6, with TRBD1 matching 8 bases. Germline values: CDR1 LGHNA, CDR2 YNFKEQ. V trimming: 0 bases; J trimming: 4 bases; junction bases outside the gene matches: 2. The CDR3 sequence is 16 residues long.

The chain uses TRBV6-4 and TRBJ1-6; 7 bases map to TRBD1. Trimming at V came to 8 bases and at J to 8 bases, leaving 9 bases not matched to a gene. The CDR3 sequence is 14 residues long. Germline V gene lookup returns CDR1 MRHNA and CDR2 SNTAGT. The CDR3 here is CASAQGDGDSPLHF. DNA of the CDR3: TGTGCCAGCGCTCAGGGGGACGGAGATTCACCCCTCCACTTT.

To note about this clone: Additional DNA sequences in this sample encode the identical CDR3. This chain connects TRBV15 to TRBJ2-1, with a possible D match to TRBD2 (5 bases). The V gene's germline CDR1 is LNHNV and CDR2 YYDKDF (reference sequence). V was clipped by 1 base and J by 0 bases, with 7 bases between them. This CDR3 has 15 residues. As DNA, the CDR3 is TGTGCCACCAGCAGAGGAGGGAGCTCCTACAATGAGCAGTTCTTC. It encodes CATSRGGSSYNEQFF.